The sequence of this T cell receptor beta chain was determined in a study of blood T cell repertoires in COVID-19. For the study at large: Samples came from the United States, Italy and Spain, spanning acute and convalescent COVID-19. T cells, B-cell-depleted T cells, or PBMCs provided the cDNA or gDNA that served as material.

This clone was seen a single time. Germline V CDR1 and CDR2: SGHNT, YYREEE (reference sequence). The CDR3 is 12 amino acids. Trimming stripped 0 bases from V and 8 bases from J, with 8 bases between. TCRdb's copy holds only in-frame clones and misses some; the assay was immunoSEQ multiplex PCR. The repertoire consists of approximately 67,000 clones, with about nine tenths occurring once and the leading ten covering around 7%. The receptor was derived from a human donor in a cohort sampled during active COVID-19. Sequenced sample: peripheral blood. The chain employs TRBV5-4 and TRBJ1-2, with a weak D call TRBD1 (5 bases). CDR3 protein: CASSLAAGGYTF. CDR3 bases: TGTGCCAGCAGCTTGGCCGCAGGGGGCTACACCTTC.